Sequencing of this TCR beta chain was carried out in a study of blood T cell repertoires in COVID-19. V gave up 6 bases and J gave up 4 bases; unmatched junction bases: 3. The V gene's germline CDR1 is SGHNT and CDR2 YENEEA. CDR3 size: 14 residues. Clones were read by immunoSEQ multiplex PCR, and TCRdb kept only the in-frame ones, dropping some. Seen here are 45,000 to 50,000 clones, over 65% observed once, and the top ten hold around 6.4%. Sequencing was carried out using peripheral blood. The origin of this receptor is a woman aged 60-75 years with acute or convalescent COVID-19. The chain uses TRBV11-3 and TRBJ2-1, with TRBD1 matching over 10 bases. The CDR3 spells CASSPGQGYNEQFF. As DNA, the CDR3 is TGTGCCAGCAGTCCGGGACAGGGGTACAATGAGCAGTTCTTC.